These 31 T cell receptor beta chains were all obtained from the same sample, sequenced in a study of blood T cell repertoires in COVID-19. Libraries were prepared by immunoSEQ multiplex PCR; TCRdb keeps only in-frame clonotypes and omits some of them. The sample yields 100,000 to 150,000 clones, about 80% seen once. The material sequenced was peripheral blood. These TCRs come from a woman in her fifties or sixties with acute or convalescent COVID-19.

The V call is TRBV6-1, the J call TRBJ2-1; 7 bases align to TRBD1. Losses at the gene ends were 4 bases for V and 1 base for J; bases not matched to a gene: 7. Germline V gene sequence: CDR1 MNHNS, CDR2 SASEGT. CDR3 length equals 16 residues. In DNA form, the CDR3 reads TGTGCCAGCAGTGCCACAGGGGTTTCTTCCTACAATGAGCAGTTCTTC. It codes for CASSATGVSSYNEQFF.

The genes are TRBV6-5 and TRBJ1-1; D not resolved. The length of the CDR3 is 14 residues. The ends were cut back, 8 bases at V and 5 bases at J, with 18 bases in the middle. The V gene's germline CDR1 is MNHEY and CDR2 SVGAGI. CDR3 sequence (DNA): TGTGCCAGCTTTGGGGAGGGAGTGGAGACTGAAGCTTTCTTT. This sequence encodes CASFGEGVETEAFF.

The rearrangement joins TRBV6-5 to TRBJ2-6; the D gene is possibly TRBD2 (5 bases). The germline gives CDR1 MNHEY, CDR2 SVGAGI. V was clipped by 3 bases and J by 1 base, with 7 bases between them. The CDR3 sequence is 15 residues long. DNA of the CDR3: TGTGCCAGCAGTTATGAGGGTTCTGGGGCCAACGTCCTGACTTTC. Amino acids: CASSYEGSGANVLTF.

The chain recombines TRBV19 with TRBJ2-2, with TRBD2 matching over 7 bases. With V trimmed by 7 bases and J by 7 bases, 3 bases remained unmatched. From germline, CDR1 is LNHDA and CDR2 SQIVND (reference sequence). CDR3 length equals 12 residues. The CDR3 DNA sequence: TGTGCCAGTAATCAGCGGGGCGGGGAGCTGTTTTTT. Translation: CASNQRGGELFF.

The genes are TRBV4-2 and TRBJ1-1, with TRBD1 identical over 8 bases. With V trimmed by 5 bases and J by 7 bases, 6 bases remained unmatched. CDR1 and CDR2 (germline): LGHNA, YNFKEQ. CDR3 length equals 13 residues. CDR3 residues: CASSVTGVGEAFF. The CDR3 nucleotides read TGTGCCAGCAGCGTGACAGGGGTAGGTGAAGCTTTCTTT.

The V call is TRBV5-8, the J call TRBJ2-1; the D gene is possibly TRBD1 (6 bases). The CDR3 sequence is 15 residues long. The ends were cut back, 0 bases at V and 4 bases at J, with 11 bases in the middle. CDR1 SGHTS and CDR2 YDEGEE come from the germline V gene. CDR3 DNA: TGTGCCAGCAGCTTGGGACAGGCGAATTACAATGAGCAGTTCTTC. Translating it yields CASSLGQANYNEQFF.

This sequence joins TRBV28 and TRBJ1-2; 8 positions match TRBD1. V was clipped by 8 bases and J by 8 bases; unmatched bases: 16. Germline lookup yields CDR1 MDHEN and CDR2 SYDVKM. There are 15 residues in the CDR3. CDR3 nucleotide sequence: TGTGCCAGCTTAAGATCCGGGACAGGCCTGTGGGGCTACACCTTC. Its translation: CASLRSGTGLWGYTF.

V is TRBV3-1 (or the pseudogene TRBV3-2) and J is TRBJ1-2; D may be TRBD1 (5 bases). The CDR3 length is 10 residues. Germline V CDR1 and CDR2: LGHDT, YNNKEL (reference sequence). CDR3: CAEQVYGYTF. CDR3 coding DNA: TGTGCAGAACAGGTCTATGGCTACACCTTC.

In this sample, this clone turned up once. V gene TRBV12-3 or TRBV12-4 combines with J gene TRBJ1-1; D is possibly TRBD1 (6 bases). With 1 base removed from V and 5 bases from J, the gap between germline ends came to 8 bases. The CDR3 sequence is 13 residues long. This CDR3 reads CASSLERGTEAFF. CDR3 in DNA: TGTGCCAGCAGTTTAGAAAGGGGGACTGAAGCTTTCTTT.

CDR3 sequence reads: CASRASGTLTNGYTF. The CDR3 DNA follows: TGTGCCAGCAGGGCCTCCGGGACACTTACTAATGGCTACACCTTC. The chain combines TRBV28 with TRBJ1-2; the D gene is possibly TRBD1 (6 bases). CDR1 MDHEN and CDR2 SYDVKM come from the germline V gene. The CDR3 sequence is 15 residues long. V was pared by 6 bases and J by 6 bases, with 20 bases between.

The chain recombines TRBV7-9 with TRBJ1-2, with 9 bases lining up with TRBD1. The CDR3 has 15 residues. Germline V CDR1 and CDR2: SEHNR, FQNEAQ (reference sequence). J lost 4 bases, V lost 1 base, and 4 bases had no gene match. CDR3 coding DNA: TGTGCCAGCAGCTTAGACAGGGGGCCCTTCTATGGCTACACCTTC. Encoded protein: CASSLDRGPFYGYTF.

This sequence joins TRBV19 and TRBJ1-6; 9 nucleotides agree with TRBD1. The CDR3 is 17 residues long. Germline V gene lookup returns CDR1 LNHDA and CDR2 SQIVND (reference sequence). The V segment lost 5 bases and the J segment 9 bases; nucleotides outside the gene matches: 14. The DNA of the CDR3 is TGTGCCAGTAGTGTCGACAGGGGGTTCTCTTTAGGTTCACCCCTCCACTTT. Protein sequence: CASSVDRGFSLGSPLHF.

This chain connects TRBV10-3 to TRBJ1-1, with 9 positions matching TRBD1. The germline CDR1 and CDR2 sequences are ENHRY and SYGVKD. The ends lost 2 bases at V and 1 base at J; junction bases unmatched: 5. This CDR3 has 16 residues. Here the CDR3 reads CAISERQGVGNTEAFF. The CDR3 DNA sequence: TGTGCCATCAGTGAGAGACAGGGGGTCGGGAACACTGAAGCTTTCTTT.

This chain links TRBV7-2 with TRBJ2-7; TRBD2 matches 10 bases. Germline trimming cut 0 bases from V and 6 bases from J; bases unmatched to any gene: 2. Germline assignment: CDR1 SGHTA and CDR2 FQGNSA. This CDR3 spans 14 amino acids. The CDR3 region has the DNA TGTGCCAGCAGCTTAGCGGTAGCGGGGGGCGAGCAGTACTTC. Translated: CASSLAVAGGEQYF. The full variable domain, rest sourced from reference TRBV7-2 and TRBJ2-7, is GAGVSQSPSNKVTEKGKDVELRCDPISGHTALYWYRQSLGQGLEFLIYFQGNSAPDKSGLPSDRFSAERTGGSVSTLTIQRTQQEDSAVYLCASSLAVAGGEQYFGPGTRLTVT.

The CDR3 DNA reads TGTGCCAGCAGTAAGACAGGCTTAGGTGTTGGGGACACTGAAGCTTTCTTT. Translating it yields CASSKTGLGVGDTEAFF. The chain couples TRBV27 to TRBJ1-1, with TRBD1 as a possible D gene (6 bases). The CDR3 length is 17 residues. Germline V gene lookup returns CDR1 MNHEY and CDR2 SMNVEV (reference sequence). V lost 5 bases and J 3 bases, leaving 22 bases between the germline ends.

This chain links TRBV10-2 with TRBJ1-4; TRBD1 agrees at 7 bases. This CDR3 is 17 amino acids long. Losses at the gene ends were 1 base for V and 6 bases for J; bases not matched to a gene: 11. The germline V gene has CDR1 WSHSY and CDR2 SAAADI. The CDR3 bases are TGCGCCAGCAGTGAGTTCCCGACAGGGCTAAGGGATGAAAAACTGTTTTTT. Protein: CASSEFPTGLRDEKLFF.

The chain carries TRBV5-6 and TRBJ1-6; D is perhaps TRBD1 (5 bases). This CDR3 is built from 14 residues. Germline lookup yields CDR1 SGHDT and CDR2 YYEEEE. Trimming cost V 0 bases and J 7 bases, with 8 bases left between them. Written as DNA, the CDR3 is TGTGCCAGCAGCTTGGACAGGCCCAATTCACCCCTCCACTTT. Translation: CASSLDRPNSPLHF.

The V call is TRBV5-1, the J call TRBJ2-2; 11 nucleotides agree with TRBD1. CDR1 and CDR2 from the germline V gene are SGHRS and YFSETQ. This CDR3 has 15 amino acids. V trimming: 4 bases; J trimming: 3 bases; junction bases outside the gene matches: 2. The CDR3 DNA sequence: TGCGCCAGCAGCCCGGGACAGGGGGACACCGGGGAGCTGTTTTTT. Amino acid sequence: CASSPGQGDTGELFF.

This chain uses TRBV29-1 with TRBJ1-1; D possibly corresponds to TRBD1 (6 bases). The CDR3 is made up of 12 amino acids. The germline V and J ends were trimmed by 3 bases and 7 bases, with 12 bases remaining between them. CDR1 is SQVTM and CDR2 is ANQGSEA in the germline V gene. CDR3 sequence reads: CSVEGTGNEAFF. The CDR3 region has the DNA TGCAGCGTTGAGGGTACAGGGAATGAAGCTTTCTTT. Full variable domain (missing parts from reference TRBV29-1 and TRBJ1-1): SAVISQKPSRDICQRGTSLTIQCQVDSQVTMMFWYRQQPGQSLTLIATANQGSEATYESGFVIDKFPISRPNLTFSTLTVSNMSPEDSSIYLCSVEGTGNEAFFGQGTRLTVV.

This chain connects TRBV4-1 to TRBJ1-1, with 8 bases matching TRBD1. The germline V gene encodes CDR1 MGHRA and CDR2 YSYEKL. The length of the CDR3 is 14 residues. With V trimmed by 3 bases and J by 4 bases, 4 bases remained unmatched. CDR3 in DNA: TGCGCCAGCAGCCAGGACAGGGCTAGCACTGAAGCTTTCTTT. It encodes CASSQDRASTEAFF.

This clone showed up just once. The CDR3 protein is CASSQETYNEQFF. The CDR3 coding sequence is TGTGCCAGCAGCCAAGAGACTTACAATGAGCAGTTCTTC. V usage is TRBV14 and J usage is TRBJ2-1; D is undetermined. Germline V gene data show CDR1 as SGHDN and CDR2 as FVKESK. With 0 bases removed from V and 4 bases from J, the gap between germline ends came to 4 bases. This CDR3 has 13 amino acids.

DNA of the CDR3: TGTGCCAGCAGCCAAGTTGGGACAAGGGCCTACGAGCAGTACTTC. Residues: CASSQVGTRAYEQYF. The chain is built from TRBV3-1 (or the pseudogene TRBV3-2) and TRBJ2-7; maybe TRBD1 (6 bases). CDR1 is LGHDT, CDR2 YNNKEL, per germline (reference sequence). The CDR3 sequence is 15 residues long. Trimming shortened V by 1 base and J by 2 bases, and 12 bases separated the two germline ends.

The chain uses TRBV12-5 and TRBJ1-6; 7 bases fit TRBD1. V dropped 8 bases and J dropped 8; count of bases not matched to a gene: 3. Germline values: CDR1 LGHNT, CDR2 FRNRAP. The CDR3 runs to 12 residues. The CDR3 region is CASTTGDSPLHF. The CDR3 DNA is TGTGCTAGTACAACAGGGGATTCACCCCTCCACTTT.

This clone was counted once. This sequence joins TRBV6-5 and TRBJ1-1; the D is unclear. Germline V gene lookup returns CDR1 MNHEY and CDR2 SVGAGI. V was cut by 7 bases and J by 1 base, with 10 bases left in between. This CDR3 has 13 residues. The chain's CDR3 is CASIGSGNTEAFF. In DNA, the CDR3 is TGTGCCAGCATCGGGAGTGGGAACACTGAAGCTTTCTTT.

The table lists this clone with a few counts. The J gene is TRBJ1-2, the V gene TRBV5-1; the match to TRBD1 covers 7 bases. The germline V gene encodes CDR1 SGHRS and CDR2 YFSETQ. V was clipped by 0 bases and J by 3 bases; unmatched bases: 2. There are 14 residues in the CDR3. The CDR3 here is CASSLGDSHYGYTF. CDR3 nucleotides: TGCGCCAGCAGCTTGGGGGACAGCCACTATGGCTACACCTTC.

This clone was seen a single time. The rearrangement links TRBV9 to TRBJ1-6; TRBD1 might be the D (5 bases). Per the germline V gene, CDR1 is SGDLS and CDR2 is YYNGEE. The length of the CDR3 is 15 residues. V was cut by 2 bases and J by 5 bases, with 11 bases left in between. The CDR3 reads CASSVGGRDNSPLHF. The CDR3 DNA sequence: TGTGCCAGCAGCGTGGGGGGTAGGGATAATTCACCCCTCCACTTT.

The chain links TRBV10-2 to TRBJ1-4; 9 bases match TRBD1. The V gene end was trimmed by 6 bases and the J gene end by 4 bases; junction bases not matched to a gene: 6. This CDR3 has 15 amino acids. Germline lookup yields CDR1 WSHSY and CDR2 SAAADI. DNA for the CDR3: TGCGCCAGCAGCTTAGACAGGGGGGTTAATGAAAAACTGTTTTTT. This encodes CASSLDRGVNEKLFF.

This chain joins TRBV2 and TRBJ2-7, with D possibly being TRBD1 (5 bases). This CDR3 is 13 amino acids long. Germline V lookup: CDR1 SNHLY, CDR2 FYNNEI. Deletions cut 7 bases from V and 2 bases from J, with 12 bases between. The CDR3 region has the DNA TGTGCCAGCAACCGTGACAGTACCTACGAGCAGTACTTC. The encoded protein is CASNRDSTYEQYF.

This sequence joins TRBV9 and TRBJ2-6, with TRBD2 matching over 10 bases. CDR1 is SGDLS, CDR2 YYNGEE, per germline. The CDR3 loop spans 17 amino acids. V lost 3 bases and J lost 1; bases outside the gene matches: 4. For the CDR3, the DNA is TGTGCCAGCAGCGCCCTAGCGGGGGTGTCTGGGGCCAACGTCCTGACTTTC. Amino acid sequence: CASSALAGVSGANVLTF.

The chain links TRBV5-5 to TRBJ2-2; no firm D call. Trimming took 8 bases from V and 4 from J, leaving 9 bases between them. Germline V CDR1 and CDR2: SGHKS, YYEKEE (reference sequence). The length of the CDR3 is 12 residues. The CDR3 DNA follows: TGTGCCAGTGGCAAAAGCACCGGGGAGCTGTTTTTT. Translating it yields CASGKSTGELFF.

The chain uses TRBV6-9 and TRBJ1-3; the D gene is possibly TRBD1 (6 bases). The CDR3 runs to 14 residues. CDR1 is MNHGY, CDR2 SVAAGI, per germline. V dropped 4 bases and J dropped 5 bases, with 12 bases sitting between them. The CDR3: CASSSNRVRNTIYF. The CDR3 region has the DNA TGTGCCAGCAGTTCCAACAGGGTTAGAAACACCATATATTTT.